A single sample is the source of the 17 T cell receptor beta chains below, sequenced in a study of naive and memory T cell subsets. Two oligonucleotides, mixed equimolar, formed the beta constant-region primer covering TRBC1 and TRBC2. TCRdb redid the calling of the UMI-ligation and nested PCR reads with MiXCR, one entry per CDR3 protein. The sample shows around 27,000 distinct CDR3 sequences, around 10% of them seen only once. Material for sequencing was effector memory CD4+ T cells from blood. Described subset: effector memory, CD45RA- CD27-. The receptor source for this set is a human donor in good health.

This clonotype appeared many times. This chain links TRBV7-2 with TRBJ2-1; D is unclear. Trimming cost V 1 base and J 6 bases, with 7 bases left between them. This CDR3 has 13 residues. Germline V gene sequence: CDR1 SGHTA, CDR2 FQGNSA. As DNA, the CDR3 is TGTGCCAGCAGCTTAGGGCCGTCCAATGAGCAGTTCTTC. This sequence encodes CASSLGPSNEQFF.

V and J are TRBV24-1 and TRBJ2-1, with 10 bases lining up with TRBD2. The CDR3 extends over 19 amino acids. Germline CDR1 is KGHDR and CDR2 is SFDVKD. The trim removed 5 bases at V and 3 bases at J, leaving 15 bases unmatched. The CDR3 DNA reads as TGTGCCACCAGTGGGGACTTGAGGGGTAGCGGGAGGAGCTACAATGAGCAGTTCTTC. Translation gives CATSGDLRGSGRSYNEQFF.

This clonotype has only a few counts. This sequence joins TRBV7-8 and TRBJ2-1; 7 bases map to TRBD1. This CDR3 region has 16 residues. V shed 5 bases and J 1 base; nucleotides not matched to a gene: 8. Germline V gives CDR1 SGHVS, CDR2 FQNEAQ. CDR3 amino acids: CASSRNDRASYNEQFF. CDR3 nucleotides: TGTGCCAGCAGCCGTAATGACAGGGCATCCTACAATGAGCAGTTCTTC.

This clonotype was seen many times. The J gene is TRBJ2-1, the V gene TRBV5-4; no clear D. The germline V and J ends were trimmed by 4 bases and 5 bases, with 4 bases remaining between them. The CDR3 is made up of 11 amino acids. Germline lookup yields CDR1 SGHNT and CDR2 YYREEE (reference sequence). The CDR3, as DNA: TGTGCCAGCAGCGCCGACAATGAGCAGTTCTTC. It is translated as CASSADNEQFF.

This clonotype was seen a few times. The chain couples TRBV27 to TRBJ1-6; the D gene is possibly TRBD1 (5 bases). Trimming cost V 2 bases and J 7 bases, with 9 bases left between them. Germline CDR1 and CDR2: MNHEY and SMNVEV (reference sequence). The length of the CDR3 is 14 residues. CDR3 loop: CASSLRDSNSPLHF. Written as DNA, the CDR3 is TGTGCCAGCAGTTTAAGGGACTCCAATTCACCCCTCCACTTT.

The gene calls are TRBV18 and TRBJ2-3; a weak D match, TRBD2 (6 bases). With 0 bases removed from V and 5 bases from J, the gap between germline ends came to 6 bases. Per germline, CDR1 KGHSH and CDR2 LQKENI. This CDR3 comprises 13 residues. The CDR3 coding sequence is TGTGCCAGCTCACCACCGGGGGGAGATACGCAGTATTTT. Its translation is CASSPPGGDTQYF. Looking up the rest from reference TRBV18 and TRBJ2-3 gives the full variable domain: NAGVMQNPRHLVRRRGQEARLRCSPMKGHSHVYWYRQLPEEGLKFMVYLQKENIIDESGMPKERFSAEFPKEGPSILRIQQVVRGDSAAYFCASSPPGGDTQYFGPGTRLTVL.

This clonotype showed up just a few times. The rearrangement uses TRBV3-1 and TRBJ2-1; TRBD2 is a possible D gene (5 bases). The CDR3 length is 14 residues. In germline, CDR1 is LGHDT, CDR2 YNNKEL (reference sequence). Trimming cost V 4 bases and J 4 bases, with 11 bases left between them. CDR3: CASSLDGDYNEQFF. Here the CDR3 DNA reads TGTGCCAGCAGCCTAGACGGGGATTACAATGAGCAGTTCTTC.

This CDR3 is CASSWDGYEQYF. CDR3 in DNA: TGTGCCAGCAGTTGGGACGGCTACGAGCAGTACTTC. The chain has TRBV6-6 and TRBJ2-7; D possibly uses TRBD1 or TRBD2 (5 bases each). V lost 4 bases and J lost 3, with 7 bases in between. Germline CDR1 and CDR2: MNHNY and SVGAGI (reference sequence). The CDR3 totals 12 residues.

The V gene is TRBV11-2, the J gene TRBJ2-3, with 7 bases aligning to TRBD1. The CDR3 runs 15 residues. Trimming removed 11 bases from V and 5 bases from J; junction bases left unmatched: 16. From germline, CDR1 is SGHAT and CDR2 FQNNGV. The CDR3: CAGLGNRGRIDTQYF. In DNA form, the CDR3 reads TGTGCCGGTCTCGGCAACAGGGGAAGGATAGATACGCAGTATTTT.

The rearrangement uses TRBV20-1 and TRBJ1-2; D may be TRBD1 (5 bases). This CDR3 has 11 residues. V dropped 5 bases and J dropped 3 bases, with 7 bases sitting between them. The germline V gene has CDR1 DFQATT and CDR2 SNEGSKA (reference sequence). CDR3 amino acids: CSAPTDYGYTF. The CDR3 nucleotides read TGCAGTGCTCCGACAGACTATGGCTACACCTTC.

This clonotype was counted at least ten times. CDR3 region: CASSLVERLQETQYF. In nucleotides, the CDR3 is TGTGCCAGCAGCTTAGTAGAACGGCTCCAAGAGACCCAGTACTTC. The chain combines TRBV7-9 with TRBJ2-5; no firm D call. The V end was cut by 1 base, the J end by 1 base, with 10 bases between. This CDR3 has 15 amino acids. Germline V gene data show CDR1 as SEHNR and CDR2 as FQNEAQ (reference sequence). The full variable domain, completed using reference TRBV7-9 and TRBJ2-5, is DTGVSQNPRHKITKRGQNVTFRCDPISEHNRLYWYRQTLGQGPEFLTYFQNEAQLEKSRLLSDRFSAERPKGSFSTLEIQRTEQGDSAMYLCASSLVERLQETQYFGPGTRLLVL.

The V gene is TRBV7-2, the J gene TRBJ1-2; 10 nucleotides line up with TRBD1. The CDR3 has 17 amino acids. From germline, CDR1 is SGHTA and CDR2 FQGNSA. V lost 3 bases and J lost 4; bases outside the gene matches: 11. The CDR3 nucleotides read TGTGCCAGCAGCTTTGGGACAGGGGCCCACGGGGTCTATGGCTACACCTTC. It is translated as CASSFGTGAHGVYGYTF.

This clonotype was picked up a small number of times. The CDR3 reads CSAPPASGREQYF. The CDR3 DNA follows: TGCAGTGCTCCTCCCGCTAGTGGTCGCGAGCAGTACTTC. The chain uses TRBV20-1 and TRBJ2-7; D ambiguous. The CDR3 totals 13 residues. CDR1 and CDR2 from the germline V gene are DFQATT and SNEGSKA (reference sequence). V was pared by 5 bases and J by 6 bases, with 17 bases between.

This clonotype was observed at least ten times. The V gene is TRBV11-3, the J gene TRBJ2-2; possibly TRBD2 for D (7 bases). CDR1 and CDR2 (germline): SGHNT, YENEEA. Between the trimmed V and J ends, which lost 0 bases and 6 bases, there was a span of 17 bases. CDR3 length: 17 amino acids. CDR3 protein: CASSLDEWGGSPGELFF. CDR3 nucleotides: TGTGCCAGCAGCTTAGATGAGTGGGGGGGCTCCCCCGGGGAGCTGTTTTTT.

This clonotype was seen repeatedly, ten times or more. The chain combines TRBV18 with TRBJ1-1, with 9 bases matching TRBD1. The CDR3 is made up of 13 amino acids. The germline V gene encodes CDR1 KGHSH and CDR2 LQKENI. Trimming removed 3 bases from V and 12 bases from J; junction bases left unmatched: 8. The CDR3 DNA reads TGTGCCAGCTCACCTCAACAGGGGGCGAATACTTTCTTT. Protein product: CASSPQQGANTFF.

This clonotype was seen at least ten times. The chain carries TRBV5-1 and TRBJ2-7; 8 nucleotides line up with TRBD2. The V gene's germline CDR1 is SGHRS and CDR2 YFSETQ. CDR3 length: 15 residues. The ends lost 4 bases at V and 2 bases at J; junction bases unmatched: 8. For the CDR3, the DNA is TGCGCCAGCAGCCCATCAGCGGGAGCGGCCTACGAGCAGTACTTC. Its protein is CASSPSAGAAYEQYF.

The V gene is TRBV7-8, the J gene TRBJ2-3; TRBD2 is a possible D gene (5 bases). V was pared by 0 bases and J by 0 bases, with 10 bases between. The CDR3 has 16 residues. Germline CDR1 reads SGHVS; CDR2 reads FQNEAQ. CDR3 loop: CASSLAVERSTDTQYF. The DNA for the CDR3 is TGTGCCAGCAGCTTAGCGGTGGAGCGGAGCACAGATACGCAGTATTTT.